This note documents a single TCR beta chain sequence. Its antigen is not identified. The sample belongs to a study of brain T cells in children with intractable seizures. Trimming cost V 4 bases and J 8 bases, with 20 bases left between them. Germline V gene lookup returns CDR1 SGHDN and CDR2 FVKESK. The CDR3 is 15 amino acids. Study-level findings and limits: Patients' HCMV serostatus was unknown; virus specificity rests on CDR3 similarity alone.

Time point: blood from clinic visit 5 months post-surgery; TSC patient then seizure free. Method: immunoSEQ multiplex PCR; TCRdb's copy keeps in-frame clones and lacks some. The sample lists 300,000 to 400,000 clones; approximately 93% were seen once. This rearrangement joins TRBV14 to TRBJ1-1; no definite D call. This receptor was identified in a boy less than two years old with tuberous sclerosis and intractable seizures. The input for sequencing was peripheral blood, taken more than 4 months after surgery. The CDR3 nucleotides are TGTGCCAGCAGCCCCGGAGTTGGAACAGAATTAGAAGCTTTCTTT. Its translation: CASSPGVGTELEAFF.